The entry that follows covers one T cell receptor beta chain sequence. What it binds is not known. This entry comes from a study of shared clonotypes between healthy human individuals. Background on the study: Aged between 18 and 49, the donors were a couple of women and three men. Study results and caveats: Sequencing of the sorted subsets was shown by rarefaction to be incomplete despite large depth. The donor pool, a small one, limited the genetic and exposure-history diversity represented.

This CDR3 has 11 residues. The ends were cut back, 5 bases at V and 7 bases at J, with 6 bases in the middle. The germline V gene encodes CDR1 MDHEN and CDR2 SYDVKM. Method: immunoSEQ multiplex PCR; TCRdb's copy keeps in-frame clones and lacks some. Of about 2.4 million clones in the sample, 93% were seen once. This clonotype was sampled from a man younger than 30 in good health. Some clones in this sample may be carry-over from other donors' samples. The source material was naive CD4+ T cells from PBMCs. Subset: CD45RA+ positively selected. This chain links TRBV28 with TRBJ2-1; D gene ambiguous. Written as DNA, the CDR3 is TGTGCCAGCAGTAAGAAGAATGAGCAGTTCTTC. The encoded protein is CASSKKNEQFF. The whole variable domain, remainder taken from reference TRBV28 and TRBJ2-1, is DVKVTQSSRYLVKRTGEKVFLECVQDMDHENMFWYRQDPGLGLRLIYFSYDVKMKEKGDIPEGYSVSREKKERFSLILESASTNQTSMYLCASSKKNEQFFGPGTRLTVL.